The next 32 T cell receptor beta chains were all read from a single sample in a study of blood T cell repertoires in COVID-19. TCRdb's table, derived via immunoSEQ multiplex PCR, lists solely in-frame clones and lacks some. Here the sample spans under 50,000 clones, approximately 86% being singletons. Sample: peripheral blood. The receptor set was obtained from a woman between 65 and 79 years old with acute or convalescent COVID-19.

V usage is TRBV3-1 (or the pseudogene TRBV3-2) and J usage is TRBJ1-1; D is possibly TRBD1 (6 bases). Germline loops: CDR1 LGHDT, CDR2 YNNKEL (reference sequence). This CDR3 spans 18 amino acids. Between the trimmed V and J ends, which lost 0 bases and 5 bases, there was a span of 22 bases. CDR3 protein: CASSQEPVGQRLRTEAFF. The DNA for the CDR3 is TGTGCCAGCAGCCAAGAACCTGTCGGACAGCGGCTAAGGACTGAAGCTTTCTTT.

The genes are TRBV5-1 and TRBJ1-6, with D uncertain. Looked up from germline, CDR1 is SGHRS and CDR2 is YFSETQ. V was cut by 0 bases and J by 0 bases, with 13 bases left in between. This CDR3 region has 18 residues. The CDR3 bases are TGCGCCAGCAGCTTGGCGTCGTCCGGGAGCTCCTATAATTCACCCCTCCACTTT. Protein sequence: CASSLASSGSSYNSPLHF.

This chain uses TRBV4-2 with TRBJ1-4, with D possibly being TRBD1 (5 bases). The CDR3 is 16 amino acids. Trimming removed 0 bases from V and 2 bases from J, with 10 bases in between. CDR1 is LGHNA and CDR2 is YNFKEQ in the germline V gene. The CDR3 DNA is TGTGCCAGCAGCCAAGATGACAGAGCGACTAATGAAAAACTGTTTTTT. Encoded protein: CASSQDDRATNEKLFF.

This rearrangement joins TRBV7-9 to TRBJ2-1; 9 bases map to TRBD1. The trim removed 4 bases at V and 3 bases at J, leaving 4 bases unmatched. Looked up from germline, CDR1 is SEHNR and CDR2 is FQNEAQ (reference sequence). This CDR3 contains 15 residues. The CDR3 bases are TGTGCCAGCAGCTCCACAGGGGGCGGCTACAATGAGCAGTTCTTC. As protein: CASSSTGGGYNEQFF.

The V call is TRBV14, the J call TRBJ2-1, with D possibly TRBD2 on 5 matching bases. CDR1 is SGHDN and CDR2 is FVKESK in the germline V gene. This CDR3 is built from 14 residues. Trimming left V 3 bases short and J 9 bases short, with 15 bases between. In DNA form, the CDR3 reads TGTGCCAGCAGCCAGGAACTAGTTTCGGTTGAGCAGTTCTTC. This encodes CASSQELVSVEQFF.

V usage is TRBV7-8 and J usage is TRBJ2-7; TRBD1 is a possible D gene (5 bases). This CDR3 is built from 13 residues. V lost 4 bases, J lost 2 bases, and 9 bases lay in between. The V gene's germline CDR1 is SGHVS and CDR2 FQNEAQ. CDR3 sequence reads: CASSSRQTYEQYF. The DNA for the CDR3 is TGTGCCAGCAGCTCCCGACAGACCTACGAGCAGTACTTC.

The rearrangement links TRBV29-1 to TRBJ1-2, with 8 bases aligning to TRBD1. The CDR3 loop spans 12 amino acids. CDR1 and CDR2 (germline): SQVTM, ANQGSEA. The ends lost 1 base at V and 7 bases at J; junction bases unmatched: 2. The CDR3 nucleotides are TGCAGCGTTGAAGGAGGGACAGGTGGCTACACCTTC. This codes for CSVEGGTGGYTF.

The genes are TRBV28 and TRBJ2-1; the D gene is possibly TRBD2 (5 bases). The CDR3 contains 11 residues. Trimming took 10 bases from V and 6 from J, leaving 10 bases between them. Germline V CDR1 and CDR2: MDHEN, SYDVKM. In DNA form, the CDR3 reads TGTGCCACCCAGCGGCCCAATGAGCAGTTCTTC. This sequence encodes CATQRPNEQFF.

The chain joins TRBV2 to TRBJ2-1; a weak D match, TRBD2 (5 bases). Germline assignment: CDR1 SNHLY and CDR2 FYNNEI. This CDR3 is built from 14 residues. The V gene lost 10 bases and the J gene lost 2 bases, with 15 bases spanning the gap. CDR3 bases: TGTGCCATCCTCGGGGTTACCGCCTACAATGAGCAGTTCTTC. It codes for CAILGVTAYNEQFF.

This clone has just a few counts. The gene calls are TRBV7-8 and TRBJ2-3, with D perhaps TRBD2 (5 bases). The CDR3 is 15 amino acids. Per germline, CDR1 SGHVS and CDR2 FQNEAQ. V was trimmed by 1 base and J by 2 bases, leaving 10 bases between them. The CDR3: CASSLGWLATDTQYF. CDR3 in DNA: TGTGCCAGCAGCTTAGGGTGGCTAGCCACAGATACGCAGTATTTT.

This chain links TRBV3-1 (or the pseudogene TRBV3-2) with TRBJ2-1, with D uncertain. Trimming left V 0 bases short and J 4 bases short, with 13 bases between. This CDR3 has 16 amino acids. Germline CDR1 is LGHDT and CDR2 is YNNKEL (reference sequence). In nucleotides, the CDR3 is TGTGCCAGCAGCCAAGATCTTCAGTCCCTTTACAATGAGCAGTTCTTC. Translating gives CASSQDLQSLYNEQFF.

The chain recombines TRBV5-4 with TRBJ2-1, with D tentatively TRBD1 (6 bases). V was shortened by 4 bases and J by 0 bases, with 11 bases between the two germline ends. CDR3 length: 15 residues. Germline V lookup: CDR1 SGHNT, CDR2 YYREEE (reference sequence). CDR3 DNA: TGTGCCAGCAGCGTCCAGGGGAGCTCCTACAATGAGCAGTTCTTC. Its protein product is CASSVQGSSYNEQFF.

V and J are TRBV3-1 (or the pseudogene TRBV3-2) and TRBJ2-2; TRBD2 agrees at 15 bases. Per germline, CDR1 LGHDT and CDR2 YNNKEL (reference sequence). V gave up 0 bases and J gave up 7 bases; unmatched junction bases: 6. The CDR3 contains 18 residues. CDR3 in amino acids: CASSQEGLAGGRYGELFF. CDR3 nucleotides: TGTGCCAGCAGCCAAGAGGGACTAGCGGGAGGACGGTACGGGGAGCTGTTTTTT.

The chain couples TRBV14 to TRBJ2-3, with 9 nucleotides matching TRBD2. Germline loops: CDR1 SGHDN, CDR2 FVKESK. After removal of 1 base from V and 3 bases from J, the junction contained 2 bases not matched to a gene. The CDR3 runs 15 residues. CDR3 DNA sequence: TGTGCCAGCAGCCAAGGGACTAGCGTAACAGATACGCAGTATTTT. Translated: CASSQGTSVTDTQYF. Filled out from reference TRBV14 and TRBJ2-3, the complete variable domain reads EAGVTQFPSHSVIEKGQTVTLRCDPISGHDNLYWYRRVMGKEIKFLLHFVKESKQDESGMPNNRFLAERTGGTYSTLKVQPAELEDSGVYFCASSQGTSVTDTQYFGPGTRLTVL.

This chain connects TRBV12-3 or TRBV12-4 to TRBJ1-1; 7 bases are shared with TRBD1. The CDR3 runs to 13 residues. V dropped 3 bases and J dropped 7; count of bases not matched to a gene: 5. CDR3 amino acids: CASSLGTAGEAFF. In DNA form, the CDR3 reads TGTGCCAGCAGTTTGGGGACAGCCGGTGAAGCTTTCTTT.

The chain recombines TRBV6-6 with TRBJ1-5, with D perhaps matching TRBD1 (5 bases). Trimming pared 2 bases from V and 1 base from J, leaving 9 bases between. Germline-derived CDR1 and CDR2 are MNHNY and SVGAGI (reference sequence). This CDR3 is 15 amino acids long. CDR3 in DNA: TGTGCCAGCAGTTACGGGGGGAGGAGCAATCAGCCCCAGCATTTT. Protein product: CASSYGGRSNQPQHF.

The DNA of the CDR3 is TGTGCCAGCAGCAACACAGGGGCCCTACCGTCCTACGAGCAGTACTTC. Protein: CASSNTGALPSYEQYF. The chain is built from TRBV21-1 and TRBJ2-7; TRBD1, the table's D call, lacks a check against the DNA. TRBV21-1 is flagged as a pseudogene. This CDR3 contains 16 residues.

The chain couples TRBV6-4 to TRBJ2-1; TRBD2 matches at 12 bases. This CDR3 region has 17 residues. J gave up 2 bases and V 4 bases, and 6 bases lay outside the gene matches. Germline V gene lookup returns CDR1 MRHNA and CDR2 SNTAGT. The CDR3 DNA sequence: TGTGCCAGCAGTGCCCGGGGACTAGCGGGCCCCTACAATGAGCAGTTCTTC. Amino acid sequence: CASSARGLAGPYNEQFF.

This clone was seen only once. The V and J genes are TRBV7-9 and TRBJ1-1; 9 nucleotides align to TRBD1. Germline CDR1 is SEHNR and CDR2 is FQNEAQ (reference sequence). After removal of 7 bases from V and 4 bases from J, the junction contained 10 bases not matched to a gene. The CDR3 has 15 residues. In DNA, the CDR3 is TGTGCCAGCACCCTAGAACAGGGGGCAGGCACTGAAGCTTTCTTT. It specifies CASTLEQGAGTEAFF.

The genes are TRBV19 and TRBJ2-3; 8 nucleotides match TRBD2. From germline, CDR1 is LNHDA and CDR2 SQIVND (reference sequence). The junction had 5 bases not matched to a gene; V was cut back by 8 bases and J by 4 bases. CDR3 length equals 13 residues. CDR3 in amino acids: CASGSGSADTQYF. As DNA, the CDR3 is TGTGCCAGTGGGAGCGGGAGTGCAGATACGCAGTATTTT.

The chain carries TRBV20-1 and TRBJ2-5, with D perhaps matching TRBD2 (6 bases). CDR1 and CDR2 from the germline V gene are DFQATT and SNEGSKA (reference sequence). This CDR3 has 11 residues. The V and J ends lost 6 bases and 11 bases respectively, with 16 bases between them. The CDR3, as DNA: TGCAGTGCGGGACCCGGGAGTTTACAGTACTTC. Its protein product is CSAGPGSLQYF.

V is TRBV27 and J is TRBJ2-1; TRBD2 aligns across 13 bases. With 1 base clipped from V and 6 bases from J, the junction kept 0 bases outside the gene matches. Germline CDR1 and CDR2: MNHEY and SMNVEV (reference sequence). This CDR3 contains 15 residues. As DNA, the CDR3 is TGTGCCAGCAGTTTATGGACTAGCGGGAGCAATGAGCAGTTCTTC. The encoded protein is CASSLWTSGSNEQFF.

The CDR3 sequence is CASSRVSGGTEAFF. The DNA of the CDR3 is TGTGCCAGCTCTCGTGTATCAGGGGGCACTGAAGCTTTCTTT. This chain links TRBV18 with TRBJ1-1, with TRBD1 matching over 7 bases. The germline V gene has CDR1 KGHSH and CDR2 LQKENI. This CDR3 comprises 14 residues. V was pared by 6 bases and J by 4 bases, with 8 bases of the junction left unmatched.

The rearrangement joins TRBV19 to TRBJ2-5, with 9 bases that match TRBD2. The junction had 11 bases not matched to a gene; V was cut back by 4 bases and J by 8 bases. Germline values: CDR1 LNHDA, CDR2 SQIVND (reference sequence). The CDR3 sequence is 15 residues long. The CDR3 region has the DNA TGTGCCAGTAGTACCCCTCGCGGGGGGGTGGATACCCAGTACTTC. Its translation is CASSTPRGGVDTQYF.

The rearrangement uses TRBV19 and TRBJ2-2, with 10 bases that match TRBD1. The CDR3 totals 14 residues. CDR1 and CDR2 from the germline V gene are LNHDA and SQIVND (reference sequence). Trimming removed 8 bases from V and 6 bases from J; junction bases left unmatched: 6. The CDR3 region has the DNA TGTGCCAGTGACAATGGACAGGGGGCCGGGGAGCTGTTTTTT. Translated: CASDNGQGAGELFF.

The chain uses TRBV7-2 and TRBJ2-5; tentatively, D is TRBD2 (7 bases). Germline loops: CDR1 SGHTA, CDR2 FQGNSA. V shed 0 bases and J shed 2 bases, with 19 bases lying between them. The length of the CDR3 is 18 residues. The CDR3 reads CASSLAPSGGGGQETQYF. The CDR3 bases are TGTGCCAGCAGCTTAGCCCCTTCGGGGGGAGGGGGTCAAGAGACCCAGTACTTC.

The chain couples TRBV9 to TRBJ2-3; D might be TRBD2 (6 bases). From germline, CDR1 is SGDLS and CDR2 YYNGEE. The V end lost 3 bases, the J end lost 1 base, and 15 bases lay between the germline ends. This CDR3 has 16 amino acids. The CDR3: CASSAGRGPGTDTQYF. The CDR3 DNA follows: TGTGCCAGCAGCGCCGGGCGGGGCCCCGGCACAGATACGCAGTATTTT.

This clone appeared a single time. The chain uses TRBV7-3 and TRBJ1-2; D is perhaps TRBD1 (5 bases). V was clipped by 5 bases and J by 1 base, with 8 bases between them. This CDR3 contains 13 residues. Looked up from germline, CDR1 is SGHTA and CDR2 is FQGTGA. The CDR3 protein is CASSPGLNYGYTF. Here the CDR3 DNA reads TGTGCCAGCAGCCCAGGGCTTAACTATGGCTACACCTTC.

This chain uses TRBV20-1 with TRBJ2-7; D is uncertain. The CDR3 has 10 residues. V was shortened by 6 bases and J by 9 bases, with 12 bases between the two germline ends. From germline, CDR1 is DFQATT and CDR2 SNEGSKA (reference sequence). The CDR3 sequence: CSAHFGGQYF. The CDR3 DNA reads TGCAGTGCGCATTTCGGTGGGCAGTACTTC.

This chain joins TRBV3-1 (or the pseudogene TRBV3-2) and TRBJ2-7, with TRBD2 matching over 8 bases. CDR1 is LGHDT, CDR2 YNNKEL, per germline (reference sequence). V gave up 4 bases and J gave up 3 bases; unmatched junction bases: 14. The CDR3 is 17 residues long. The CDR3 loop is CASSRRPGAGADYEQYF. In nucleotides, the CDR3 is TGTGCCAGCAGCCGCCGACCAGGAGCGGGAGCAGACTACGAGCAGTACTTC.

The CDR3 spells CASSIVRTYNEQFF. In DNA, the CDR3 is TGTGCCAGTAGTATAGTCAGAACCTACAATGAGCAGTTCTTC. The rearrangement links TRBV19 to TRBJ2-1; D gene ambiguous. The CDR3 totals 14 residues. CDR1 is LNHDA, CDR2 SQIVND, per germline (reference sequence). V gave up 1 base and J gave up 2 bases, with 6 bases separating them.

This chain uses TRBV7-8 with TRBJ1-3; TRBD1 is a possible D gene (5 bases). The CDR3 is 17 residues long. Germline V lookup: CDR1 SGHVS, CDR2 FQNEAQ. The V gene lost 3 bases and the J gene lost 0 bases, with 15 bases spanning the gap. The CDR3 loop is CASSFGVADSSGNTIYF. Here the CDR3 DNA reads TGTGCCAGCAGCTTTGGGGTGGCAGACAGCTCTGGAAACACCATATATTTT.